The clone carrying this TCR beta chain was found a few times. Its antigen is not known. TCRB transcripts that were expressed got sequenced, as all of the isolated RNA had been reverse transcribed. Produced via immunoSEQ multiplex PCR; TCRdb's table is partial and in-frame only. This table holds 450,000 or so clones, approximately 10% found once. The record originates from a study of beta chain features in type 1 diabetes. Looking at the study overall: Patients shared similar age, gender and cell yields with healthy donors.

Unmatched junction bases numbered 9, after V lost 5 bases and J lost 3 bases. The CDR3 spans 16 residues. Germline CDR1 and CDR2: SGHTA and FQGNSA. Study conclusions and caveats: Shortening of TCRB CDR3s, moderate but significant, appeared in all four CD4+ subsets of Type 1 diabetes patients.

The receptor was derived from a young woman in good health. The chain carries TRBV7-2 and TRBJ2-1; 8 bases match TRBD2. The sample comprised naive CD4+ T cells from blood. CDR3 DNA sequence: TGTGCCAGCAGCCCCGCCCCCCGGGGGGGCTACAATGAGCAGTTCTTC. Its protein is CASSPAPRGGYNEQFF. Filled out from reference TRBV7-2 and TRBJ2-1, the complete variable domain reads GAGVSQSPSNKVTEKGKDVELRCDPISGHTALYWYRQSLGQGLEFLIYFQGNSAPDKSGLPSDRFSAERTGGSVSTLTIQRTQQEDSAVYLCASSPAPRGGYNEQFFGPGTRLTVL.